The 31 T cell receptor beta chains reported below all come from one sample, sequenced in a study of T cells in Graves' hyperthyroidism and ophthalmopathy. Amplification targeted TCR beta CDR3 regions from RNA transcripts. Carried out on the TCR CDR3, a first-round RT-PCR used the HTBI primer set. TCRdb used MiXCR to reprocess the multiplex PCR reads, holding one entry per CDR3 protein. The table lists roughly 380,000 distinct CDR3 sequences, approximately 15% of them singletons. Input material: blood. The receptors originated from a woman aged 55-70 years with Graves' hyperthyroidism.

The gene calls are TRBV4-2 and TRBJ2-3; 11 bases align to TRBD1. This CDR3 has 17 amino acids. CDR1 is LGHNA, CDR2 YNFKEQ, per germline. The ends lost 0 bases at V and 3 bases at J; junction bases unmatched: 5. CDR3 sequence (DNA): TGTGCCAGCAGCCAAGATGGAGGACAGGGGGCGACAGATACGCAGTATTTT. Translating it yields CASSQDGGQGATDTQYF.

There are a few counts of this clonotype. CDR3 residues: CSASAGQEYNEQFF. The CDR3 DNA reads TGCAGTGCGAGCGCAGGACAGGAATACAATGAGCAGTTCTTC. The chain combines TRBV20-1 with TRBJ2-1; 7 bases match TRBD1. The CDR3 spans 14 residues. Germline CDR1 is DFQATT and CDR2 is SNEGSKA (reference sequence). V lost 6 bases to trimming and J lost 4 bases; unmatched junction nucleotides: 9.

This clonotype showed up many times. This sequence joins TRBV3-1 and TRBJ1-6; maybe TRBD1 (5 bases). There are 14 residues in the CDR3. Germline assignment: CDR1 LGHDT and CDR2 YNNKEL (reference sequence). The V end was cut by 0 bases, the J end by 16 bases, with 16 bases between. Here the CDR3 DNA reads TGTGCCAGCAGCCAAGATCTCGGGGGAACGAGTCTCCACTTT. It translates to CASSQDLGGTSLHF.

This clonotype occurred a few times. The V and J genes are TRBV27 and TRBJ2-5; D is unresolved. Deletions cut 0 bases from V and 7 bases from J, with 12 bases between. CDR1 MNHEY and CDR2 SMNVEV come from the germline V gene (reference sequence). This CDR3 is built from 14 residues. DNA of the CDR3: TGTGCCAGCAGTTTATCGACGGTTTTTTCGACCCAGTACTTC. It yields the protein CASSLSTVFSTQYF.

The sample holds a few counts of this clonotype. This CDR3 is CASSEEREYRLEQYF. For the CDR3, the DNA is TGTGCCAGCTCTGAAGAGCGGGAGTATCGGCTCGAGCAGTACTTC. The chain employs TRBV7-9 and TRBJ2-7; 8 bases agree with TRBD2. Germline V gene data show CDR1 as SEHNR and CDR2 as FQNEAQ (reference sequence). V dropped 8 bases and J dropped 6; count of bases not matched to a gene: 15. The CDR3 runs 15 residues.

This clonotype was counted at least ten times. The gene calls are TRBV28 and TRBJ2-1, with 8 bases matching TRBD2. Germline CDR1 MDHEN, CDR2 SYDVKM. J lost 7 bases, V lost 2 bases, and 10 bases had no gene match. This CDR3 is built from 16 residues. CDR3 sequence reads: CASSLIFGGRTNEQFF. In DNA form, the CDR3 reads TGTGCCAGCAGTTTAATATTCGGCGGGAGGACGAATGAGCAGTTCTTC.

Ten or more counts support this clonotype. DNA for the CDR3: TGCAGCGGGACGGACAGGGCAGGCGGCACTGAAGCTTTCTTT. Translation gives CSGTDRAGGTEAFF. The chain couples TRBV29-1 to TRBJ1-1, with TRBD1 matching over 8 bases. There are 14 residues in the CDR3. The germline gives CDR1 SQVTM, CDR2 ANQGSEA. The junction had 11 bases not matched to a gene; V was cut back by 7 bases and J by 4 bases. Full variable domain (missing parts from reference TRBV29-1 and TRBJ1-1): SAVISQKPSRDICQRGTSLTIQCQVDSQVTMMFWYRQQPGQSLTLIATANQGSEATYESGFVIDKFPISRPNLTFSTLTVSNMSPEDSSIYLCSGTDRAGGTEAFFGQGTRLTVV.

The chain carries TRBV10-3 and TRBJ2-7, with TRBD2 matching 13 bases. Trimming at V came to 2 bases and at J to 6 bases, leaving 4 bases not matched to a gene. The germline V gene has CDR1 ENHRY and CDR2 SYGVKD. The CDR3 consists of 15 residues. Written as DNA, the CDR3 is TGTGCCATCAGTGAGGCCACTAGCGGGAGGGTCGAGCAGTACTTC. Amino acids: CAISEATSGRVEQYF.

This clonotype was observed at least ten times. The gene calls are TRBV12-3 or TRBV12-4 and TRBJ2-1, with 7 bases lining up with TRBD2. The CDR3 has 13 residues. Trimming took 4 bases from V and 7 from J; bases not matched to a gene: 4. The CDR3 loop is CASSSLGRNEQFF. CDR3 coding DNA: TGTGCCAGCAGTTCCCTCGGGAGGAATGAGCAGTTCTTC.

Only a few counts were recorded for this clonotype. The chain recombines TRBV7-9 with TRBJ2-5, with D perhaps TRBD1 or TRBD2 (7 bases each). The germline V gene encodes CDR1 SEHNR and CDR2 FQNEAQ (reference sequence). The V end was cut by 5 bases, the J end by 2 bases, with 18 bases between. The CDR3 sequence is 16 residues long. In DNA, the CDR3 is TGTGCCAGCAGCATCTCGACAGGGAGGGGGCAAGAGACCCAGTACTTC. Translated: CASSISTGRGQETQYF.

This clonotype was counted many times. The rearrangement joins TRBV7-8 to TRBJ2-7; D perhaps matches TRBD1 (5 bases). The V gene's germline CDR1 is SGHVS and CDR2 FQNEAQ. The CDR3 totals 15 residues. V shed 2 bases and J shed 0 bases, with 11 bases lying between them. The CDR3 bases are TGTGCCAGCAGCTTACGACAGTCTGTCTCCTACGAGCAGTACTTC. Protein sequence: CASSLRQSVSYEQYF.

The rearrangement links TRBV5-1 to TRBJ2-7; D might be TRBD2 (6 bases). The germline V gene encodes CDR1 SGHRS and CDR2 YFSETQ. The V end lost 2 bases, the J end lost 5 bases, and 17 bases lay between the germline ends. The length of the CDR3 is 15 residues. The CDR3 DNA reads TGCGCCAGCAGCTTACCGGAGACTAGTTCCCACGAGCAGTACTTC. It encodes CASSLPETSSHEQYF.

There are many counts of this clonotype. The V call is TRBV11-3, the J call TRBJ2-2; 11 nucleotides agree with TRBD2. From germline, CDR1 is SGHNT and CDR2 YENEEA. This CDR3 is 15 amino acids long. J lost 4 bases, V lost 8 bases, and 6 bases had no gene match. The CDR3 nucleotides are TGTGCCAGCCTTAGCGGGAGGGACCCCACCGGGGAGCTGTTTTTT. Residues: CASLSGRDPTGELFF.

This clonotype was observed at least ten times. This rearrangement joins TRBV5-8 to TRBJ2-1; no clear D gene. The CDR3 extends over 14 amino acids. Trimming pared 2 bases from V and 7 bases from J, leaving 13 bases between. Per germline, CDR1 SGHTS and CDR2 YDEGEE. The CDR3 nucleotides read TGTGCCAGCAGCTTTTTAATGTTGGAGAATGAGCAGTTCTTC. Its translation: CASSFLMLENEQFF.

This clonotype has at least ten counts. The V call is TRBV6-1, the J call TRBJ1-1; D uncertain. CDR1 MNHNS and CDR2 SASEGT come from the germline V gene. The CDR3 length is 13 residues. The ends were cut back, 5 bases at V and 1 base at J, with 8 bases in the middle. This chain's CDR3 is CASSYSQNTEAFF. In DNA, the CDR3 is TGTGCCAGCAGTTATTCCCAGAACACTGAAGCTTTCTTT.

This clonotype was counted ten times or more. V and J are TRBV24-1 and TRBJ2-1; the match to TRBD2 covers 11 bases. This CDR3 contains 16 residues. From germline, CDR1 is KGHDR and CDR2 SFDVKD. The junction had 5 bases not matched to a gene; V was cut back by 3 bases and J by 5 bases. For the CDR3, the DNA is TGTGCCACCAGTGATCTCGGACTAGCGGGTGACAATGAGCAGTTCTTC. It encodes CATSDLGLAGDNEQFF.

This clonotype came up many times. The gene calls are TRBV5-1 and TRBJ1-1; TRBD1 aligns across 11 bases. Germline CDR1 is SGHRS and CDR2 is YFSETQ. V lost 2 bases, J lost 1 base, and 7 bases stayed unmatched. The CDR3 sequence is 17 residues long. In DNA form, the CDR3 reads TGCGCCAGCAGCTTCAGGACAGGGGGCGAGGCGAACACTGAAGCTTTCTTT. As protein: CASSFRTGGEANTEAFF.

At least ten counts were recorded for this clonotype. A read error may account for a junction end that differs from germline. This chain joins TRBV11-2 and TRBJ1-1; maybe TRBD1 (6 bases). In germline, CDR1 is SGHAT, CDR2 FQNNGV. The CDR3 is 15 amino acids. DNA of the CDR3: TGTGCCAGCAACTTAGTATGGGGGCCTAACACTGAAGCTTTCTTT. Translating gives CASNLVWGPNTEAFF.

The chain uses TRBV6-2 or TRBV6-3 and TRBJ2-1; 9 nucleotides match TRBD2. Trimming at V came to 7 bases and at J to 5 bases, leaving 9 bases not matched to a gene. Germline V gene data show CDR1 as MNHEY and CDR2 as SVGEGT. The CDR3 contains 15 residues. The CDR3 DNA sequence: TGTGCCAGCACCAGCGGGAGGAGGAATAACAATGAGCAGTTCTTC. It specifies CASTSGRRNNNEQFF.

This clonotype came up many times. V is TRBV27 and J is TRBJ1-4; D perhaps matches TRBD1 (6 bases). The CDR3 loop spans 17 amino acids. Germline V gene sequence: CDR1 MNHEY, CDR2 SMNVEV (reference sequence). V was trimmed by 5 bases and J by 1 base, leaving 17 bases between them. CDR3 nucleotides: TGTGCCAGCAGTCCGCTCAGGGGTTTGGGAACTAATGAAAAACTGTTTTTT. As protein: CASSPLRGLGTNEKLFF.

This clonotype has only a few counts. The CDR3 sequence is CASSSRTSGRSRELFF. The CDR3 nucleotides are TGTGCCAGCAGCTCCAGGACTAGCGGGAGATCCCGGGAGCTGTTTTTT. The genes are TRBV7-2 and TRBJ2-2, with TRBD2 identical over 13 bases. Losses at the gene ends were 4 bases for V and 9 bases for J; bases not matched to a gene: 8. Germline V gene data show CDR1 as SGHTA and CDR2 as FQGNSA. CDR3 length equals 16 residues.

CDR3 region: CASSFSRGRQETQYF. The CDR3 DNA reads TGTGCCAGCAGTTTCTCCAGGGGGCGCCAAGAGACCCAGTACTTC. The chain joins TRBV27 to TRBJ2-5, with 8 bases identical to TRBD1. Trimming cost V 3 bases and J 1 base; bases outside gene matches: 4. CDR3 length equals 15 residues. Germline assignment: CDR1 MNHEY and CDR2 SMNVEV (reference sequence).

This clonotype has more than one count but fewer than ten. As DNA, the CDR3 is TGTGCCAGCAGTTTCCCCGGGACAGCAAACACCGGGGAGCTGTTTTTT. Translating it yields CASSFPGTANTGELFF. The chain recombines TRBV5-5 with TRBJ2-2, with TRBD1 matching 7 bases. The CDR3 has 16 residues. J gave up 2 bases and V 5 bases, and 9 bases lay outside the gene matches. CDR1 SGHKS and CDR2 YYEKEE come from the germline V gene (reference sequence). Based on the CDR3 plus reference TRBV5-5 and TRBJ2-2, the full variable domain is DAGVTQSPTHLIKTRGQQVTLRCSPISGHKSVSWYQQVLGQGPQFIFQYYEKEERGRGNFPDRFSARQFPNYSSELNVNALLLGDSALYLCASSFPGTANTGELFFGEGSRLTVL.

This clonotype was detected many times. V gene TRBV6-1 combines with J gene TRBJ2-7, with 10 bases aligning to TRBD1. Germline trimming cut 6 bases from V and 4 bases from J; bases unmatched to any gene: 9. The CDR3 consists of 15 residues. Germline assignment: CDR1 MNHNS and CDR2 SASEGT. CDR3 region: CASSPRDRGSYEQYF. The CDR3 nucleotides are TGTGCCAGCAGCCCGCGGGACAGGGGTTCGTACGAGCAGTACTTC.

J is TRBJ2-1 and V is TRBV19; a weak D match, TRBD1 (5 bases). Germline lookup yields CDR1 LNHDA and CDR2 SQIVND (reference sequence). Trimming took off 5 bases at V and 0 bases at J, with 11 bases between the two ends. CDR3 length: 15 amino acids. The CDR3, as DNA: TGTGCCAGTAGTCGACAGTCGAGCTCCTACAATGAGCAGTTCTTC. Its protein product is CASSRQSSSYNEQFF.

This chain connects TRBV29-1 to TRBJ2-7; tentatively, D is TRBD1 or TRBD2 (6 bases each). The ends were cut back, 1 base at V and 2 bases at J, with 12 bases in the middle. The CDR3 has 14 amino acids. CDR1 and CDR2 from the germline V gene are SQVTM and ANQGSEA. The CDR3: CSVEVLEGAYEQYF. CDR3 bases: TGCAGCGTTGAAGTTCTGGAGGGGGCCTACGAGCAGTACTTC.

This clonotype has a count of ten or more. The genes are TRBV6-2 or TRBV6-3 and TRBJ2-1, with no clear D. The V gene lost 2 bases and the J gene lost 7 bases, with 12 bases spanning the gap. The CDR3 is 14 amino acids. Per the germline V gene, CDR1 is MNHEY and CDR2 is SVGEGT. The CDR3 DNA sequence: TGTGCCAGCAGTTACGACTCCGCGGATAATGAGCAGTTCTTC. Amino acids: CASSYDSADNEQFF.

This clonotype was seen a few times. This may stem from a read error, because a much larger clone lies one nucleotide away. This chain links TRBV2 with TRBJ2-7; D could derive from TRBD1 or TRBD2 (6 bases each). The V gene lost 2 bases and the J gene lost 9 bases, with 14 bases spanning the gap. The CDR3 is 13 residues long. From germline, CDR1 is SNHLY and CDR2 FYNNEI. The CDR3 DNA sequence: TGTGCCAGCAGTGAATCGACGGGGGCCGGGCAGTACTTC. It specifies CASSESTGAGQYF.

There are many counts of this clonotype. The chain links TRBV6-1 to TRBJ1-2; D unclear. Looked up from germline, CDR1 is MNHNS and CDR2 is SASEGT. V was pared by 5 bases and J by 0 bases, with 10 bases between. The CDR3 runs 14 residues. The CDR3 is CASSTAVSNYGYTF. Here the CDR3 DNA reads TGTGCCAGCAGTACCGCAGTATCTAACTATGGCTACACCTTC.

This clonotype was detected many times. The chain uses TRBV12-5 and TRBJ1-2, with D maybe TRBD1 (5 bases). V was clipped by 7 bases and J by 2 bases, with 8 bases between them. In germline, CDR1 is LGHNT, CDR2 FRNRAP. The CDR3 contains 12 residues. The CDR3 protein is CASDGGNYGYTF. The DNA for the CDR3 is TGTGCTAGTGATGGGGGGAACTATGGCTACACCTTC.

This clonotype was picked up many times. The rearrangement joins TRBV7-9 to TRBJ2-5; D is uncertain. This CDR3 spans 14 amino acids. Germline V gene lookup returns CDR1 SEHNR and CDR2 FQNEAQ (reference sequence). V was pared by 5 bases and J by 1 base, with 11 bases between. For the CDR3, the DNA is TGTGCCAGCAGCGTCGACGGCAGCCAAGAGACCCAGTACTTC. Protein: CASSVDGSQETQYF.